Sequencing of this T cell receptor (beta chain) was carried out in a study of regulatory T cells in long-lasting Graves disease. Study-wide points: Among the persistent patients, 2,741 public clonotypes were shared, more than the approximately 960 shared among new patients. Thyroid tissue was not sampled; only peripheral blood was.

CDR1 is MNHNS and CDR2 is SASEGT in the germline V gene. CDR3 size: 16 residues. Libraries of TCR beta came from iRepertoire HTBI primers plus Arm-PCR of CDR3 regions. MiXCR, run by TCRdb on the multiplex PCR reads, gives a single entry per CDR3 protein. Of just over 600,000 distinct CDR3 sequences in the sample, about 15% were seen once. Time point specified: newly diagnosed GD, antithyroid drugs for less than 3 months. PBMC-extracted RNA yielded the TCR library. In the case of this clonotype: Its antigen is currently unknown.

This same sample was also part of a study on T cells in Graves' hyperthyroidism and ophthalmopathy. Turning to that study: A first-round RT-PCR of the TCR CDR3 used the HTBI primer set.

The origin of this receptor is a woman in her thirties with Graves disease. The V call is TRBV6-1, the J call TRBJ2-1, with 9 bases fitting TRBD2. The DNA end lines up better with TRBJ2-4; the J call may be wrong. The sequencing here drew on peripheral blood mononuclear cells (PBMCs), taken at new diagnosis, from a patient treated with antithyroid drugs. CDR3 region: CASSAPGGGAWHIQYF. The DNA of the CDR3 is TGTGCCAGCAGTGCCCCTGGCGGGGGGGCGTGGCACATTCAGTACTTC.